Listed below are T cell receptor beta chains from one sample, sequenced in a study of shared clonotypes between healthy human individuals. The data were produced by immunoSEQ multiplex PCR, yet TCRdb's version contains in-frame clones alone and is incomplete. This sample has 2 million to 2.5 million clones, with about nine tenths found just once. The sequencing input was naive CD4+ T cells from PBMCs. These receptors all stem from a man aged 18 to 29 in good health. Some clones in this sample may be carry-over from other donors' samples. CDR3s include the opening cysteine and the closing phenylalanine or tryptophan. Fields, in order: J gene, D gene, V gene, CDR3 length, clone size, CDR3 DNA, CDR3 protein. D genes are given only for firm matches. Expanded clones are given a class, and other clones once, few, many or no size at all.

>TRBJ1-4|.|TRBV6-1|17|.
TGTGCCAGCAGTGAAAGCCGGGGCGTCAGACCTAATGAAAAACTGTTTTTT
CASSESRGVRPNEKLFF
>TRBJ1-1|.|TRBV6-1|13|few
TGTGCCAGCAGTCCCGGACAGATCACTGAAGCTTTCTTT
CASSPGQITEAFF
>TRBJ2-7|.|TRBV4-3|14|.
TGCGCCAGCAGCCAAGTCTTACGGGGCTACGAGCAGTACTTC
CASSQVLRGYEQYF
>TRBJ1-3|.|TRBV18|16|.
TGTGCCAGCTCACCGATCGACTCCCGCTCTGGAAACACCATATATTTT
CASSPIDSRSGNTIYF
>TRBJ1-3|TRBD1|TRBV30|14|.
TGTGCCTGGAGTTTACAGGGGTCTGGAAACACCATATATTTT
CAWSLQGSGNTIYF
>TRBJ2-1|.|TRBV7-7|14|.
TGTGCCAGCAGCTCGTCGAGCTCCTACAATGAGCAGTTCTTC
CASSSSSSYNEQFF
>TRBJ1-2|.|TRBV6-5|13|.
TGTGCCAGCAGTGAAGCGCCAGGGCGTGGCTACACCTTC
CASSEAPGRGYTF
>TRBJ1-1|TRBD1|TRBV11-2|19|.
TGTGCCAGCAGGAGTCCATACCGGGACAGGGGTTCCATGAACACTGAAGCTTTCTTT
CASRSPYRDRGSMNTEAFF
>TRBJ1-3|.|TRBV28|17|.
TGTGCCAGCAGTTTAAGGGGGGCCAGAGCCTCTGGAAACACCATATATTTT
CASSLRGARASGNTIYF
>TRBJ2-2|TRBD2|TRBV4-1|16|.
TGCGCCAGCAGCCACCCCGGCGGGACTACCACCGGGGAGCTGTTTTTT
CASSHPGGTTTGELFF
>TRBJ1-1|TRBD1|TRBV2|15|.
TGTGCCAGCAGTGCTCAGGACAGGGGGACCGCTGAAGCTTTCTTT
CASSAQDRGTAEAFF
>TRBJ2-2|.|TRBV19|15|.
TGTGCCAGTAGTCCTAACCGGGTGAACACCGGGGAGCTGTTTTTT
CASSPNRVNTGELFF
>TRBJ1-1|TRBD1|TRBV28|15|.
TGTGCCAGCAGCTCAATCCGGGACAGGGGTACTGAAGCTTTCTTT
CASSSIRDRGTEAFF
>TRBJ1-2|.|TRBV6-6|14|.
TGTGCCAGCAGAAGGGGACACGGGAACTATGGCTACACCTTC
CASRRGHGNYGYTF
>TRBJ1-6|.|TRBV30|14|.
TGTGCCTGGAGTACCGGGACGGTTAATTCACCCCTCCACTTT
CAWSTGTVNSPLHF
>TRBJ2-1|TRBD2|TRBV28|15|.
TGTGCCAGCAGACCCGTATTCGCGGGAGGAAATGAGCAGTTCTTC
CASRPVFAGGNEQFF
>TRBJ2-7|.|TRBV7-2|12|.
TGTGCCAGCAGCACGACAGGCCCCGAGCAGTACTTC
CASSTTGPEQYF
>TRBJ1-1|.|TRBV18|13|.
TGTGCCAGCTCACCCGGTCTGAACACTGAAGCTTTCTTT
CASSPGLNTEAFF
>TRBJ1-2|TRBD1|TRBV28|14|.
TGTGCCAGCAGTCTAGGACAGGGGCACTATGGCTACACCTTC
CASSLGQGHYGYTF
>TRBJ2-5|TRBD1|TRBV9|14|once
TGTGCCAGCAGCCAGGGGGCTCCCAGAGAGACCCAGTACTTC
CASSQGAPRETQYF
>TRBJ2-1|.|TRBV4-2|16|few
TGTGCCAGCAGCCAAGAAGTGGGCACCACCTACAATGAGCAGTTCTTC
CASSQEVGTTYNEQFF
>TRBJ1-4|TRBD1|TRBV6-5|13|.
TGTGCCAGCAGCAGGGACAGGACAAAAAAACTGTTTTTT
CASSRDRTKKLFF
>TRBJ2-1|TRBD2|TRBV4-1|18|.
TGCGCCAGCAGCCAAGATGTCGGGGCTAGCGGGAGGCGGGATGAGCAGTTCTTC
CASSQDVGASGRRDEQFF
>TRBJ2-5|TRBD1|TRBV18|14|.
TGTGCCAGCTCCCTAGGGACAGGGCCAGAGACCCAGTACTTC
CASSLGTGPETQYF
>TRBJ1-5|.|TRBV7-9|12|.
TGTGCCAGCAGCTTAGGTTGGCAACCCCAGCATTTT
CASSLGWQPQHF
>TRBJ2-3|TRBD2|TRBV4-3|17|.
TGCGCCAGCAGCCAAGGTCCAGCGGGAGGGTACACAGATACGCAGTATTTT
CASSQGPAGGYTDTQYF
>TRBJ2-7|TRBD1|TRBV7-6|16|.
TGTGCCAGCAGCTTAGCGCTGGGACAGGGTGTGGGGGAGCAGTACTTC
CASSLALGQGVGEQYF
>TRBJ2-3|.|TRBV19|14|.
TGTGCCAGTAGTATTCCAGGGAGCGCAGATACGCAGTATTTT
CASSIPGSADTQYF
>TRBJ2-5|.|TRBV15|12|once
TGTGCCACCAGCAGAGTAAAAGAGACCCAGTACTTC
CATSRVKETQYF
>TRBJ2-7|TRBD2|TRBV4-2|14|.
TGTGCCAGCAGCACGAGCGGGAGTCTCTACGAGCAGTACTTC
CASSTSGSLYEQYF
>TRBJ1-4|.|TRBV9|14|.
TGTGCCAGCAGCGTAGATCGCTGGAGCGAAAAACTGTTTTTT
CASSVDRWSEKLFF
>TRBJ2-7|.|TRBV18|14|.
TGTGCCAGCTCACCAGGGCGCAGCTCCTACGAGCAGTACTTC
CASSPGRSSYEQYF
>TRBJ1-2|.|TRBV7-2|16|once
TGTGCCAGCAGCACCGCCCGGGGGTTGGGTAGCTATGGCTACACCTTC
CASSTARGLGSYGYTF
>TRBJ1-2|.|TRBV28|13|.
TGTGCCAGCAGTTTACCCCGGGATGGGGGCTACACCTTC
CASSLPRDGGYTF
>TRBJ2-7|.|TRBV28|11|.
TGTGCCAGCGGGCCCCGGGACGAGCAGTACTTC
CASGPRDEQYF
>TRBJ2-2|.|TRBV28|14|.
TGTGCCAGCAGTTTAAGCCTACCCACCGGGGAGCTGTTTTTT
CASSLSLPTGELFF
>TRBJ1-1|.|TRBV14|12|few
TGTGCCAGCAGCCCGCGGCCGGGTGAAGCTTTCTTT
CASSPRPGEAFF
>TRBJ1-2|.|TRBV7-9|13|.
TGTGCCAGCAGCTCGGACAGATACTATGGCTACACCTTC
CASSSDRYYGYTF
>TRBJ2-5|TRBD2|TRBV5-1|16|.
TGCGCCAGCAGCGTCGGACTAGCGGGGTCACAAGAGACCCAGTACTTC
CASSVGLAGSQETQYF
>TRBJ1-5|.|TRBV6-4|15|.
TGTGCCAGCAGTGACCCGACAGTTAGCAATCAGCCCCAGCATTTT
CASSDPTVSNQPQHF
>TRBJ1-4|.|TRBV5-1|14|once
TGCGCCAGCAGCTTGGCAGGATCTAATGAAAAACTGTTTTTT
CASSLAGSNEKLFF
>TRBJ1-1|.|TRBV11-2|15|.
TGTGCCAGCAGCCCCGAAGCCAGGGTAGTTACTGAAGCTTTCTTT
CASSPEARVVTEAFF
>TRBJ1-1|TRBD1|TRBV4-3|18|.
TGCGCCAGTCGTCCGGGACAGGGGGCTGCGATTAAGGGGACTGAAGCTTTCTTT
CASRPGQGAAIKGTEAFF
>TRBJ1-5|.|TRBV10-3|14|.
TGTGCCATGTCGACAGGCTTGGGTAATCAGCCCCAGCATTTT
CAMSTGLGNQPQHF
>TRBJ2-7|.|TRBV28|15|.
TGTGCCAGCTACCAATCCGGGACAAACTCCTACGAGCAGTACTTC
CASYQSGTNSYEQYF
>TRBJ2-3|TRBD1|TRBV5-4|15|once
TGTGCCAGCAGCATCCGGGACAGTAACACAGATACGCAGTATTTT
CASSIRDSNTDTQYF
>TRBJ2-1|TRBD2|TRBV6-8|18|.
TGTGCCAGCGGAAAACGGGCTAGCGGGAAGAGCTCCTACAATGAGCAGTTCTTC
CASGKRASGKSSYNEQFF
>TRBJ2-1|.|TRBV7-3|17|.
TGTGCCAGCAGCCCCTCGGGACTTATGAGCTCCTACAATGAGCAGTTCTTC
CASSPSGLMSSYNEQFF
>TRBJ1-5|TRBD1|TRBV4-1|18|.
TGCGCCAGCAGCCAAGTTGGGCAGGGGGGCGGGAGCAATCAGCCCCAGCATTTT
CASSQVGQGGGSNQPQHF
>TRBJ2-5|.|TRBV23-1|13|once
TGCGCCAGCAGTCAACGACCGGGGGAGACCCAGTACTTC
CASSQRPGETQYF
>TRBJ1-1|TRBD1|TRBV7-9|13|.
TGTGCCAGCAGCGACTTGGGACAGACTGAAGCTTTCTTT
CASSDLGQTEAFF
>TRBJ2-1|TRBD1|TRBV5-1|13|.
TGCGCCAGCAGCCGGGACAGAAACAATGAGCAGTTCTTC
CASSRDRNNEQFF
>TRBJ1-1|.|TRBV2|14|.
TGTGCCAGCAGGAGATGGGGGCAGAACACTGAAGCTTTCTTT
CASRRWGQNTEAFF
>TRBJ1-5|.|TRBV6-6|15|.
TGTGCCAGCAGTAGAGAGGGGTTGAGCAATCAGCCCCAGCATTTT
CASSREGLSNQPQHF